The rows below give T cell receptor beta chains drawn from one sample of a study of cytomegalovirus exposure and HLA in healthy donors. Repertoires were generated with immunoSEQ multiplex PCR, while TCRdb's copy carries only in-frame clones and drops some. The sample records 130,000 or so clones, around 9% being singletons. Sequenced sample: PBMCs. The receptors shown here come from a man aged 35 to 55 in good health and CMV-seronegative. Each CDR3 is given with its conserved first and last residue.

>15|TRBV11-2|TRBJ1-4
CASSLDPGLGEKLFF
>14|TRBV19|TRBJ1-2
CASRGQGDDYGYTF
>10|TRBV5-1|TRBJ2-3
CASRGNTQYF
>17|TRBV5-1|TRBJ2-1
CASSVGTSGRFRSEQFF
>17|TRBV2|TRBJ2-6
CASSTGTVASGANVLTF
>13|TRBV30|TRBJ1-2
CACDFWDSYGYTF
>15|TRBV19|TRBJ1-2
CASSISWTANYGYTF
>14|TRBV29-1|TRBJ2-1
CSVVTGGSYNEQFF
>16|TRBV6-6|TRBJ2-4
CASSPGGGRGKNIQYF
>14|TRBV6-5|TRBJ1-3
CASRDWFSGNTIYF
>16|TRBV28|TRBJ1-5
CASSPPLTRGYQSQHF
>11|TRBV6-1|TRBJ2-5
CASTTGETQYF
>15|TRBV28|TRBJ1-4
CASSLLGRVNEKLFF
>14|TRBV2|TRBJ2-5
CASSVGSWSETQYF
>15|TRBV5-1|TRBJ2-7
CASSRWTGSSYEQYF
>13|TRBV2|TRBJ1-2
CASSEGADYGYTF
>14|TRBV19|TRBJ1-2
CASSGLTGAYGYTF